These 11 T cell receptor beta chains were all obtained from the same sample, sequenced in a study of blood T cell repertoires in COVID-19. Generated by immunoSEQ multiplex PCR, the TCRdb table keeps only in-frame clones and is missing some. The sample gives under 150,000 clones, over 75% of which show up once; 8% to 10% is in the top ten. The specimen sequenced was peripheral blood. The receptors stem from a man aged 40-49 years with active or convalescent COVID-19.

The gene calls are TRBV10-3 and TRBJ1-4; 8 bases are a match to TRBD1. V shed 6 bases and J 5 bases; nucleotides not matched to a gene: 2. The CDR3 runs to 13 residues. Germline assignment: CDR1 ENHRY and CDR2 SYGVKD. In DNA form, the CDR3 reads TGTGCCATCAGGACAGGGGAGAATGAAAAACTGTTTTTT. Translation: CAIRTGENEKLFF.

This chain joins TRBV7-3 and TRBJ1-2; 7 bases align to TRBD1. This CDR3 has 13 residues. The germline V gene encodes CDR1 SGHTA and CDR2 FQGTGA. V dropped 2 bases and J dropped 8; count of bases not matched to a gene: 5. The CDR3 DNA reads TGTGCCAGCAGCTTACGACAGGGCAAGGGCTACACCTTC. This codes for CASSLRQGKGYTF.

CDR3 bases: TGTGCCAGCAGCCCGGGGGTAGGTATAAGCGAGCAGTACTTC. Amino acid sequence: CASSPGVGISEQYF. The V call is TRBV5-4, the J call TRBJ2-7; weak D call: TRBD2 (6 bases). The CDR3 has 14 amino acids. Trimming took 4 bases from V and 6 from J, leaving 17 bases between them. CDR1 SGHNT and CDR2 YYREEE come from the germline V gene (reference sequence).

The CDR3 spells CASNERWGRKTQYF. The DNA of the CDR3 is TGTGCCAGCAACGAGCGCTGGGGGCGCAAGACCCAGTACTTC. The chain recombines TRBV5-6 with TRBJ2-5, with D perhaps matching TRBD1 (6 bases). This CDR3 is 14 amino acids long. Germline-derived CDR1 and CDR2 are SGHDT and YYEEEE. V was pared by 6 bases and J by 6 bases, with 18 bases between.

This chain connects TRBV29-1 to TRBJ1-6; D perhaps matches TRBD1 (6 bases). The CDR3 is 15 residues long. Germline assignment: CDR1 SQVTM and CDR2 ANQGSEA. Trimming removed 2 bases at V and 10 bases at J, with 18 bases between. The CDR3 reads CSVERKDSRKSPLHF. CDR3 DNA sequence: TGCAGCGTTGAACGAAAGGACAGTCGTAAGTCACCCCTCCACTTT.

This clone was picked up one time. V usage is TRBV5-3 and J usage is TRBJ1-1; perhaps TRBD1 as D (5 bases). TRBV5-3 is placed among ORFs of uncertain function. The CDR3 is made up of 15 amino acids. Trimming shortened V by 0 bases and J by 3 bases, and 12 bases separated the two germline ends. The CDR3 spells CARSLGPRGDTEAFF. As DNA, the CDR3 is TGTGCCAGAAGCTTGGGGCCTCGGGGGGACACTGAAGCTTTCTTT.

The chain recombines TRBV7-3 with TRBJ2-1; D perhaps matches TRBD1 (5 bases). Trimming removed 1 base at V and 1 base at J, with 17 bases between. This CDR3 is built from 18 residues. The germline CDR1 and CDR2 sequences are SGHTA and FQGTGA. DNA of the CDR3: TGTGCCAGCAGCTTAATGTCTCCCCGGCAGGGATCCTACAATGAGCAGTTCTTC. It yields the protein CASSLMSPRQGSYNEQFF.

The CDR3 protein is CASSLDIGSGTDTQYF. In DNA, the CDR3 is TGTGCCAGCAGCTTAGATATCGGTAGCGGCACAGATACGCAGTATTTT. The V and J genes are TRBV7-9 and TRBJ2-3, with TRBD2 as a possible D gene (5 bases). CDR3 size: 16 residues. Trimming cost V 1 base and J 1 base, with 12 bases left between them. From germline, CDR1 is SEHNR and CDR2 FQNEAQ (reference sequence).

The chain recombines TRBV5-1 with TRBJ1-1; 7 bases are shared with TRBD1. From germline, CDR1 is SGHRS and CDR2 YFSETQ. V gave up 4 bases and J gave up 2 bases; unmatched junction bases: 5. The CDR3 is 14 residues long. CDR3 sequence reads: CASSGGTANTEAFF. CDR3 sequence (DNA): TGCGCCAGCAGCGGTGGGACAGCAAACACTGAAGCTTTCTTT. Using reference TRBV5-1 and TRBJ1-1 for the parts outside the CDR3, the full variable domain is KAGVTQTPRYLIKTRGQQVTLSCSPISGHRSVSWYQQTPGQGLQFLFEYFSETQRNKGNFPGRFSGRQFSNSRSEMNVSTLELGDSALYLCASSGGTANTEAFFGQGTRLTVV.

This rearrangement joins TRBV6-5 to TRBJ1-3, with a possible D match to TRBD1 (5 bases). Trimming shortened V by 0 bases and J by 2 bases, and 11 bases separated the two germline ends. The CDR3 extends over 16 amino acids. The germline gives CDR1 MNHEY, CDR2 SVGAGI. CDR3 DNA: TGTGCCAGCAGTTACTCGGGGCCGGGGGCTGGAAACACCATATATTTT. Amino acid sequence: CASSYSGPGAGNTIYF.

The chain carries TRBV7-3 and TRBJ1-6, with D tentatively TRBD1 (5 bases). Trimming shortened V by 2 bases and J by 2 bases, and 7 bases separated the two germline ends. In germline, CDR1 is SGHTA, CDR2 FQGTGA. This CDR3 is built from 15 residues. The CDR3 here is CASSLQGAYNSPLHF. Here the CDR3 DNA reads TGTGCCAGCAGCTTACAAGGGGCCTATAATTCACCCCTCCACTTT.